In its sample, the clone carrying this T cell receptor (beta chain) was seen many times. The source of the sample is a study of T-cell memory formation after mild COVID-19. In the study overall: Most TCR clusters belonged to a single donor.

One entry per CDR3 protein, called by TCRdb with MiXCR from the 5' RACE reads. Of around 250,000 distinct CDR3 sequences listed, around 15% are singletons. This TCR was recovered from a man younger than 35 who had mild COVID-19 (a few samples of this study predate the infection). Cell type and time point are not known. The sequenced sample was PBMCs or a T cell subset sorted from them (not recorded which).

The CDR3 DNA sequence: TGTGCCAGCAGCTTATCCGGACCTACGAACACCGGGGAGCTGTTTTTT. This gives the protein CASSLSGPTNTGELFF. The chain links TRBV7-2 to TRBJ2-2; D unresolved. Germline V gene sequence: CDR1 SGHTA, CDR2 FQGNSA. Deletions cut 2 bases from V and 0 bases from J, with 10 bases between. The length of the CDR3 is 16 residues. The complete variable domain, with remaining parts taken from reference TRBV7-2 and TRBJ2-2, reads GAGVSQSPSNKVTEKGKDVELRCDPISGHTALYWYRQSLGQGLEFLIYFQGNSAPDKSGLPSDRFSAERTGGSVSTLTIQRTQQEDSAVYLCASSLSGPTNTGELFFGEGSRLTVL.